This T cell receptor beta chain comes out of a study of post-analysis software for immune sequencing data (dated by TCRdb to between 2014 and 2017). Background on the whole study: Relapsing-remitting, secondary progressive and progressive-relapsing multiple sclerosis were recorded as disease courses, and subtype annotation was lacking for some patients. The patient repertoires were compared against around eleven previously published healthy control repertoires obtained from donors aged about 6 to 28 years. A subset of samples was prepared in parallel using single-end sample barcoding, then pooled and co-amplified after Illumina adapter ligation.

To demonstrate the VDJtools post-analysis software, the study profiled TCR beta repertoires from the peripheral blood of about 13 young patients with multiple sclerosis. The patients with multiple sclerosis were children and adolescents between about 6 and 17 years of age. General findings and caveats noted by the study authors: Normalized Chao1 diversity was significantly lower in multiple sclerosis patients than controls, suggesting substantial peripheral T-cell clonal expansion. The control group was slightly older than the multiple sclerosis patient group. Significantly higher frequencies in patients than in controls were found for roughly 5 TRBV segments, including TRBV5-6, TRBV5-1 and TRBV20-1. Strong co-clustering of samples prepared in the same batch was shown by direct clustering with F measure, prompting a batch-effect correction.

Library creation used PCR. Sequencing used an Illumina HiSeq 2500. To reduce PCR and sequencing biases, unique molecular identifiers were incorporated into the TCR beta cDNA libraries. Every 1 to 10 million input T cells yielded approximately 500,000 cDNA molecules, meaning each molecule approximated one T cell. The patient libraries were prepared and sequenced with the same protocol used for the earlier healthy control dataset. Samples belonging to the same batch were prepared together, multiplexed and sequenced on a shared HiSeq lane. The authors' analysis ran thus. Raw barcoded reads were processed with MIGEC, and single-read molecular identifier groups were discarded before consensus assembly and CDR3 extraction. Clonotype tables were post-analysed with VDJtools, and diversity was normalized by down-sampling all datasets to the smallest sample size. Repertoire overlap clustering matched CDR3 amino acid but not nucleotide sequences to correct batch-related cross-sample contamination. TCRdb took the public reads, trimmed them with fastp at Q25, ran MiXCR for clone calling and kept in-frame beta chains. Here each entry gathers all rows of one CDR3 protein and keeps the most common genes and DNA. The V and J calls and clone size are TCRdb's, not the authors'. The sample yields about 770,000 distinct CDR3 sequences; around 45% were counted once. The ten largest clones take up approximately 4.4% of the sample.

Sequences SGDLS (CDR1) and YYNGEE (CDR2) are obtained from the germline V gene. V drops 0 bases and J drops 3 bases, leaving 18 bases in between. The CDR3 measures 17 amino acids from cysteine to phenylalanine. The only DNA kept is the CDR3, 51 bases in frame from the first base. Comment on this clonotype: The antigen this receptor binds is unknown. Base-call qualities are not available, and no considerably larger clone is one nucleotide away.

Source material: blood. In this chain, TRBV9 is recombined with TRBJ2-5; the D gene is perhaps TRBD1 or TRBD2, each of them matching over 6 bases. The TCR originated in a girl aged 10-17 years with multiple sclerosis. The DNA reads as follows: TGTGCCAGCAGCGTAGGGCAGGCACAGGGAGGAGAAGAGACCCAGTACTTC. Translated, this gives CASSVGQAQGGEETQYF.